These T cell receptor beta chains were read from a single sample in a study of blood T cells in healthy people across ages. From the 5' RACE reads, TCRdb called clonotypes with MiXCR, one entry per CDR3 protein. The sample consists of over 1,300,000 distinct CDR3 sequences, roughly 59% of them appearing once. The sequenced sample consisted of blood. The receptor source for this set is a man aged 18 to 29 in good health. The CDR3 runs from the conserved cysteine through the conserved F or W. A D gene is named only where the DNA matches it firmly. For some rows the clone size is stated as once, few or many, or as a class when expanded; others skip it.

J,D,V,size,DNA,CDR3
TRBJ2-2,.,TRBV6-6,.,TGTGCCACCAACCGGGACAAAGACACCGGGGAGCTGTTTTTT,CATNRDKDTGELFF
TRBJ2-3,.,TRBV27,.,TGTGCCAGCACGGGGGATGAAACAGATACGCAGTATTTT,CASTGDETDTQYF
TRBJ1-1,TRBD1,TRBV6-2/TRBV6-3,.,TGTGCCAGCAGTTACCCACAGGGGGCAACTTCTGAAGCTTTCTTT,CASSYPQGATSEAFF
TRBJ2-5,TRBD2,TRBV14,.,TGTGCCAGCAGCACTTGGACTAGCGGGAGGGAAGTTGAGACCCAGTACTTC,CASSTWTSGREVETQYF
TRBJ1-4,.,TRBV5-1,.,TGCGCCAGCAGATATGACCCAGGGGCGGGGGAAAAACTGTTTTTT,CASRYDPGAGEKLFF
TRBJ2-1,.,TRBV6-5,.,TGTGCCAGCAGTTATGACAGTCAAAATGAGCAGTTCTTC,CASSYDSQNEQFF
TRBJ2-2,.,TRBV7-2,.,TGTGCCAGCAGCTTAGGGACAACGGTGGACACCGGGGAGCTGTTTTTT,CASSLGTTVDTGELFF
TRBJ2-7,TRBD1,TRBV7-9,.,TGTGCCAGCATCCCTACGACAGGGAAAAACTACGAGCAGTACTTC,CASIPTTGKNYEQYF
TRBJ1-1,TRBD1,TRBV6-2/TRBV6-3,.,TGTGCCAGCAGTTACGACAGGGGGCTGGTTGAAGCTTTCTTT,CASSYDRGLVEAFF
TRBJ1-1,.,TRBV4-1,.,TGCGCCAGCAGCCAAGAGTCAAGGACTGAAGCTTTCTTT,CASSQESRTEAFF
TRBJ2-3,.,TRBV3-1,few,TGTGCCAGCAGCCTCCTGCCCCGGGACGGACGAGATACGCAGTATTTT,CASSLLPRDGRDTQYF
TRBJ2-7,TRBD2,TRBV4-2,.,TGTGCCAGCAGCCAAGATCCCGTTGGGACTAGCGGCTACGAGCAGTACTTC,CASSQDPVGTSGYEQYF
TRBJ2-3,.,TRBV12-5,.,TGTGCTAGTGGCGGACACTCTCTTGAATTCTGGAGGGGCACAGATACGCAGTATTTT,CASGGHSLEFWRGTDTQYF
TRBJ1-1,.,TRBV6-6,once,TGTGCCAGCAGTTATCGACATACGAACACTGAAGCTTTCTTT,CASSYRHTNTEAFF
TRBJ2-4,.,TRBV27,.,TGTGCCAGCAGCCCACTAGGATTAAACATTCAGTACTTC,CASSPLGLNIQYF
TRBJ2-2,.,TRBV29-1,.,TGCAGCGCCCTTGGGCCATCGAACACCGGGGAGCTGTTTTTT,CSALGPSNTGELFF
TRBJ2-5,.,TRBV3-1,few,TGTGCCAGCAGCCAAGATGCGTTCCCCCAAGAGACCCAGTACTTC,CASSQDAFPQETQYF
TRBJ2-5,.,TRBV4-3,few,TGCGCCAGCAGTACCTCTGGGGGGTACGAGACCCAGTACTTC,CASSTSGGYETQYF
TRBJ2-2,.,TRBV29-1,.,TGCAGCGTTGGTTCACCGGGGCGAGGAACCGGGGAGCTGTTTTTT,CSVGSPGRGTGELFF
TRBJ2-7,.,TRBV4-3,.,TGCGCCAGCAGCCAAGCCCCCTTTAGACAAGCCACCTCCTACGAGCAGTACTTC,CASSQAPFRQATSYEQYF
TRBJ2-5,TRBD1,TRBV14,.,TGTGCCAGCAGCCTAACACAGGGGTTCCAAGAGACCCAGTACTTC,CASSLTQGFQETQYF
TRBJ2-7,.,TRBV28,.,TGTGCCAGCAGACCCGGGACTCGGCCCTACGAGCAGTACTTC,CASRPGTRPYEQYF
TRBJ2-7,TRBD1,TRBV20-1,many,TGCAGTGCTAGTCTACAGGGGTCCTACGAGCAGTACTTC,CSASLQGSYEQYF
TRBJ2-1,TRBD2,TRBV20-1,.,TGCAGTGCTAGCCTAACTAGCGGGGGGGCCGGTAGCAATGAGCAGTTCTTC,CSASLTSGGAGSNEQFF
TRBJ2-7,.,TRBV4-2,.,TGTGCCAGCAGCCAAGGAGGGACTGTCGATGAGCAGTACTTC,CASSQGGTVDEQYF
TRBJ2-1,.,TRBV29-1,.,TGCAGCGTTGATCCTGCCTACAATGAGCAGTTCTTC,CSVDPAYNEQFF
TRBJ2-2,.,TRBV7-9,.,TGTGCCAGCACCTTGGGGATGTCCGGGCCCAGATGGTGGACCGGGGAGCTGTTTTTT,CASTLGMSGPRWWTGELFF
TRBJ1-6,.,TRBV4-1,.,TGCGCCAGCAGCCAAAGACAGCCACCGTATAATTCACCCCTCCACTTT,CASSQRQPPYNSPLHF
TRBJ2-3,TRBD1,TRBV9,.,TGTGCCAGCAGCATAAGGACAGGGATAAGCACAGATACGCAGTATTTT,CASSIRTGISTDTQYF
TRBJ2-5,.,TRBV9,.,TGTGCCAGCAGCGTAGCTTCGGGGCCTAGTCAAGAGACCCAGTACTTC,CASSVASGPSQETQYF
TRBJ2-2,.,TRBV6-6,.,TGTGCCAGCAGTTACTCGATCAGTACCCCCGGGGAGCTGTTTTTT,CASSYSISTPGELFF
TRBJ2-1,TRBD2,TRBV27,.,TGTGCCAGCAGTTTATCCTCTAGCGGGGGGAACAATGAGCAGTTCTTC,CASSLSSSGGNNEQFF
TRBJ2-5,TRBD2,TRBV20-1,few,TGCAGTGCTATCCTTAGCGGGGGTCAAGAGACCCAGTACTTC,CSAILSGGQETQYF
TRBJ2-2,.,TRBV4-2,.,TGTGCCAGCAGCCATCCTGGGAGGTCCACCGGGGAGCTGTTTTTT,CASSHPGRSTGELFF
TRBJ2-7,.,TRBV4-2,.,TGTGCCAGCAGCCAAGCGAATTGGGGGGCTGGAGGCGTTCTGGGCGAGCAGTACTTC,CASSQANWGAGGVLGEQYF
TRBJ1-1,.,TRBV10-1,once,TGCGCCAGCAGTTCGGGTTTCTTGAACACTGAAGCTTTCTTT,CASSSGFLNTEAFF
TRBJ2-7,.,TRBV4-1,.,TGCGCCAGCAGCCTACCCCTCATGGGCAATGAGCAGTACTTC,CASSLPLMGNEQYF
TRBJ1-5,.,TRBV6-6,.,TGTGCCAGCAGTCCCTTGGTACACAATCAGCCCCAGCATTTT,CASSPLVHNQPQHF
TRBJ2-1,TRBD2,TRBV5-1,.,TGCGCCAGCAGCTCACTAGCGGGGGGACAAAAGGGTGAGCAGTTCTTC,CASSSLAGGQKGEQFF